This T cell receptor beta chain was obtained from a study of cytomegalovirus exposure and HLA in healthy donors. About the research overall: Across 300 to 400 genotyped donors, about 81% landed in the Caucasian-associated ancestry cluster.

This CDR3 comprises 14 residues. Trimming cost V 10 bases and J 3 bases, with 16 bases left between them. In germline, CDR1 is MDHEN, CDR2 SYDVKM. General study results and limits: TCR beta sequences numbering over 15,000 were associated with HLA alleles at 0.05 false discovery rate in a later analysis. Association of a missense DCLRE1C variant with TCR beta V- and J-gene trimming was reported in a later analysis. Presence/absence analyses supposed approximately even sequencing depth among donors.

This PCR relied on a set of 60 Vbeta primers and 13 Jbeta primers. The protocol was immunoSEQ multiplex PCR, while the TCRdb copy is restricted to in-frame clones and leaves out a portion. Among about 180,000 clones, under 85% were seen once, and the ten largest hold 2.9%. A note on this clone: Its antigen remains unknown.

The V and J genes are TRBV28 and TRBJ1-5; D not certain. Sequencing input: PBMCs. The sequence was collected from a male donor in good health and CMV-seronegative. This CDR3 is CATEGEEINQPQHF. CDR3 coding DNA: TGTGCCACCGAGGGAGAGGAGATCAATCAGCCCCAGCATTTT.